This T cell receptor (delta chain) was obtained from a study of gamma-delta chains in newborns, infants, children. Study details: Microbial exposure reportedly drives polyclonal innate γδ T cell expansion after birth.

TCRdb reanalyzed the reads using CATT. The table includes 1,500 to 2,000 delta-chain clones, roughly 41% detected once. The source is a child who had a fever. The material sequenced was blood.

The CDR3 sequence is CACDTITGSWDTRQMFF. As DNA, the CDR3 is TGTGCCTGTGACACCATCACTGGGTCCTGGGACACCCGACAGATGTTTTTC. The genes are TRDV2 and TRDJ3, with D maybe TRDD3 (6 bases). The CDR3 contains 17 residues. V lost 0 bases, J lost 1 base, and 9 bases lay in between. The germline gives CDR1 GEAIGNYY, CDR2 EKD.